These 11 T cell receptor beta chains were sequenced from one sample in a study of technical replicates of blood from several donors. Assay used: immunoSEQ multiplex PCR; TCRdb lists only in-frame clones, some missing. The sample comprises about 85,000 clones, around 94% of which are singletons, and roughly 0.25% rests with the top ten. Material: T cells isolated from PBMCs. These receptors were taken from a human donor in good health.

The CDR3 sequence is CASSLAQGAYSYEQYF. The CDR3 DNA reads TGCGCCAGCAGCTTGGCCCAGGGGGCCTATTCCTACGAGCAGTACTTC. J is TRBJ2-7 and V is TRBV5-1, with 8 bases fitting TRBD1. Germline CDR1 reads SGHRS; CDR2 reads YFSETQ. The CDR3 is 16 residues long. Trimming at V came to 0 bases and at J to 1 base, leaving 6 bases not matched to a gene.

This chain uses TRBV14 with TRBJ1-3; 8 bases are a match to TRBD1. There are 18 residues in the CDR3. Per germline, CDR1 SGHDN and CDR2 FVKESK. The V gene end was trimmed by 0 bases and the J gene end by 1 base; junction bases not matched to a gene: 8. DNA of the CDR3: TGTGCCAGCAGCCAAGATAGGGACAGGTTGTCGTCTGGAAACACCATATATTTT. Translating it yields CASSQDRDRLSSGNTIYF.

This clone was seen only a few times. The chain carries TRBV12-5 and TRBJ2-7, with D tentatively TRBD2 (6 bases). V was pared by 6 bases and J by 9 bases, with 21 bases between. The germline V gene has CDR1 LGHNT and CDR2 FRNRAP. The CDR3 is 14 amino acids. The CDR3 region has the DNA TGTGCTAGTGGCTCTTCCGGGAGCGAACATTTGCAGTACTTC. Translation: CASGSSGSEHLQYF.

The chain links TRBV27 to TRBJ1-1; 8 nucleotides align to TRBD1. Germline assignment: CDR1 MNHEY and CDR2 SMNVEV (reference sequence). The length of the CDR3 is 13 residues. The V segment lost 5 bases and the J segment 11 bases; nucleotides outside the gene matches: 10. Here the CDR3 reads CASSLDQGAGAFF. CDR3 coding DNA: TGTGCCAGCAGTCTCGACCAGGGGGCCGGGGCTTTCTTT.

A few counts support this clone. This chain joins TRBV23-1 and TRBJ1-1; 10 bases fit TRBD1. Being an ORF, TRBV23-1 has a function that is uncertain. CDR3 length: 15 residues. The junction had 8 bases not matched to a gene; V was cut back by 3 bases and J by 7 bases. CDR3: CASSQPGQGIGEAFF. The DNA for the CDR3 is TGCGCCAGCAGTCAGCCGGGACAGGGGATCGGTGAAGCTTTCTTT.

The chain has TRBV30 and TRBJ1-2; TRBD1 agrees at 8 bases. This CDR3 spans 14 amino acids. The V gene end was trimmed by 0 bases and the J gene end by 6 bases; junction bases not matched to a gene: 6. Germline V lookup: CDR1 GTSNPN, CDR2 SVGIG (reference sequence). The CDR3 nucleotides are TGTGCCTGGAGTGTTACTCAGGGGGCGGATGGCTACACCTTC. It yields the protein CAWSVTQGADGYTF.

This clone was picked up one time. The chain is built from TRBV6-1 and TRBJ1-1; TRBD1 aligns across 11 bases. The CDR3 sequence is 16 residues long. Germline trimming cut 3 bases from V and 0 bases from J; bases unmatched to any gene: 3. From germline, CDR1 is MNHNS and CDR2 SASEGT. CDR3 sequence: CASSDRDRGMNTEAFF. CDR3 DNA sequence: TGTGCCAGCAGTGATCGGGACAGGGGGATGAACACTGAAGCTTTCTTT.

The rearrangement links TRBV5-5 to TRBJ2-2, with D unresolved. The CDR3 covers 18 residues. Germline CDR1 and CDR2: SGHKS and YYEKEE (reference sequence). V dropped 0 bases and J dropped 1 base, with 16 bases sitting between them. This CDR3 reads CASSLVTSQIMNTGELFF. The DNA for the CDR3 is TGTGCCAGCAGCTTGGTTACGTCGCAGATAATGAACACCGGGGAGCTGTTTTTT.

The CDR3 coding sequence is TGTGCTAGTGGTTTGGTAAAGGGGCCGCCTAATGAAAAACTGTTTTTT. It is translated as CASGLVKGPPNEKLFF. The chain links TRBV12-5 to TRBJ1-4; possibly TRBD1 for D (5 bases). V gave up 0 bases and J gave up 3 bases, with 11 bases separating them. The V gene's germline CDR1 is LGHNT and CDR2 FRNRAP. The CDR3 spans 16 residues.

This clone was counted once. CDR3 loop: CASSPRGTISYEQYF. The CDR3 bases are TGTGCCAGCAGCCCCCGCGGGACTATCTCCTACGAGCAGTACTTC. This sequence joins TRBV9 and TRBJ2-7; 7 bases are shared with TRBD2. With 4 bases clipped from V and 0 bases from J, the junction kept 7 bases outside the gene matches. CDR1 is SGDLS and CDR2 is YYNGEE in the germline V gene. This CDR3 spans 15 amino acids.

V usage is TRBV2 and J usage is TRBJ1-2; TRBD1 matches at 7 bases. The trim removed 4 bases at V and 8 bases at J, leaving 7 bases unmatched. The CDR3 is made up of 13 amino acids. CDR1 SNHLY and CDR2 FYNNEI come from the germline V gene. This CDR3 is CASSVETGSGYTF. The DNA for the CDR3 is TGTGCCAGCAGTGTGGAGACAGGGAGCGGCTACACCTTC. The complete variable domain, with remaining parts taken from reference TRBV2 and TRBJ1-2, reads EPEVTQTPSHQVTQMGQEVILRCVPISNHLYFYWYRQILGQKVEFLVSFYNNEISEKSEIFDDQFSVERPDGSNFTLKIRSTKLEDSAMYFCASSVETGSGYTFGSGTRLTVV.